This T cell receptor (beta chain) came from a study of human T cells and chemical hapten exposure. This clonotype was observed a handful of times. Its antigen is not identified. MiXCR was run by TCRdb on the RACE reads, yielding one entry per CDR3 protein. This sample has about 190,000 distinct CDR3 sequences, with under 25% found just once. General observations from the study: The study found that PT1 expanded TCR counts correlated positively with patch test score.

Indicated time point: patch test 3, about 24 weeks after DPC sensitization. Treatment here: therapeutic diphenylcyclopropenone sensitization with weekly scalp DPC. The sample was whole blood, taken in connection with sensitization to the hapten diphenylcyclopropenone (DPC). The clonotype originates from a woman aged 40-49 years with alopecia areata. Some clones in this sample may be carry-over from other donors' samples.

CDR3 DNA: TGTGCCAGCAGTTTAATACAGCTGGGACAGTCTGAGACCCAGTACTTC. It is translated as CASSLIQLGQSETQYF. The gene calls are TRBV28 and TRBJ2-5; 7 bases line up with TRBD1. Germline V gene lookup returns CDR1 MDHEN and CDR2 SYDVKM. The CDR3 is 16 residues long. V shed 2 bases, J shed 5 bases, and the junction held 11 bases outside the gene matches. The whole variable domain, remainder taken from reference TRBV28 and TRBJ2-5, is DVKVTQSSRYLVKRTGEKVFLECVQDMDHENMFWYRQDPGLGLRLIYFSYDVKMKEKGDIPEGYSVSREKKERFSLILESASTNQTSMYLCASSLIQLGQSETQYFGPGTRLLVL.